This T cell receptor beta chain was documented in a study of shared clonotypes between healthy human individuals (dated by TCRdb to 2018 to 2021). For context, the study as a whole: The cohort included a few men and two women between 18 and 49 years of age. Per donor, three plates each were used for CD4 naive and CD4 memory, two for CD8 naive, and one for CD8 memory. The study deeply sequenced blood TCR repertoires of five healthy adults to estimate repertoire size and the extent of clonotype sharing between individuals. To increase sequencing depth and limit assay-specific biases, TCR repertoire library preparation and sequencing were carried out by different laboratories using diverse techniques. Per donor, leukapheresis produced somewhere between about 0.85 and 10 billion PBMCs.

With regard to this clone: No cognate antigen has been identified for it. Per-base quality was not reported, and no clone a single base away is much larger than it.

Trimming at the junction amounts to 5 bases on V and 4 bases on J, and the germline ends lie 14 bases apart. The CDR3 goes from the cysteine to the phenylalanine over 13 residues. Of the read, only the CDR3 DNA is kept; its 39 bases are in frame from base 1. From a lookup of the germline V gene, CDR1 and CDR2 are SQVTM and ANQGSEA. Results the study describes overall, beyond this receptor: Naive subsets generally had larger estimated clonotype richness than memory subsets. Because the study included only a small number of donors, the genetic and exposure-history diversity represented was limited. Compared with non-shared clonotypes, the clonotypes found in all four sorted-subset donors had higher generation probabilities. Across four donors, approximately 4.6% of naive CD4, around 3.5% of naive CD8, around 2.1% of memory CD4, and about 0.4% of memory CD8 clonotypes were shared. Rarefaction of sorted-subset datasets indicated incomplete sequencing despite the large sequencing depth. Pairwise subsampling led to the expectation that sequencing depth would affect the degree of clonotype sharing among donors. Only blood was sampled, and tissue TCR repertoires likely differ from those in blood.

The donors were healthy, HIV-negative adults who had no recently reported acute infections or vaccinations. All donors were Caucasian adults living in Nashville, Tennessee, USA. CD4+ T cells were enriched through magnetic negative selection, after which naive cells were positively selected on CD45RA and the remaining negative fraction served as the memory subset. Blood was collected by leukapheresis, and PBMCs were isolated by Ficoll-Histopaque density gradient centrifugation and then cryopreserved in liquid nitrogen vapor phase. Analytical flow cytometry was used to check the purity and quantity of every magnetically sorted T cell population. From each sorted fraction, genomic DNA was isolated and quantified by UV absorbance on a Nanodrop 2000c. Using the deep immunoSEQ assay, TCR CDR3 regions were amplified from genomic DNA by multiplex PCR. Extracted genomic DNA from each cell subset was spread evenly across all wells of several immunoSEQ 96-well plates, with each plate serving as a replicate. For sorted subsets, approximately 200 ng of genomic DNA, equivalent to tens of thousands of T cell genomes, went into each replicate PCR. Purified libraries were quantified with a Qubit 3.0 fluorometer, sized on a Bioanalyzer 2100, and re-quantified with the KAPA Library Quantification kit. Each immunoSEQ 96-well plate was sequenced on its own single-read 150-cycle Illumina NextSeq 550 flow cell. Per the original workflow: Because the immunoSEQ output included only junctional sequences and no quality scores, the filtering could not be the same as the filtering used for full-length reads. To assign V/J genes and CDR3, sequences were annotated against IMGT germline references using PyIR, a Python wrapper for IgBLAST v1.9. Reads with weak V/J assignments (E-value above 1e-6), missing CDR3, stop codons, out-of-frame junctions, or ambiguous translated residues were removed. V3J clonotypes were defined as sequences sharing an identical inferred V gene, J gene, and CDR3 amino acid sequence. Percentage overlap between repertoires was computed as shared unique clonotypes divided by the size of the smaller repertoire. RTK rarefaction, the Chao1 estimator, and Recon v2.1 estimates of unobserved clonotypes were used to assess repertoire richness. OLGA was used to compute generation probabilities for all TCRbeta clonotypes that the gDNA method yielded from a few donors. Imported from immuneACCESS, the table was reduced by TCRdb to in-frame sequences with V and J called. These copies leave out some clones; in studies compared against another copy, an unresolved V gene accounts for under half, and the cause of the remainder is not known. That table gives V, J and clone size, and the DNA gave D and trimming. This sample comprises more than 900,000 clones, approximately 78% of them detected only once. The ten most abundant clones make up 0.5% to 0.65% of the sample.

The chain employs TRBV29-1 and TRBJ1-1; TRBD1 is possibly the D segment (6 matching bases). The clonotype originates from a man between 18 and 29 years old in good health. Some clones in this sample may be carry-over from other donors' samples. Input material: memory CD4+ T cells from PBMCs. Per the publication, the cell subset or site label means: CD45RA-negative fraction. The nucleotide sequence is TGCAGCGTTCAAGGGGGGAGAGGCACTGAAGCTTTCTTT. Its translation is CSVQGGRGTEAFF.